This T cell receptor (beta chain) derives from a study of blood T cells in healthy people across ages. Findings and limits, study-wide: Strong correlation linked observed beta diversity and percent naive T cells.

Per sample, a minimum of 6 million PBMCs were isolated. The authors ran a second PCR of about 7 to 11 cycles using a sample-barcoded 5' primer and a J-beta primer mix. Per-sample output comprised a minimum of 2.5 million paired-end reads containing CDR3. Via MiXCR, TCRdb re-called the 5' RACE reads, giving one row per CDR3 protein. The repertoire consists of 2 million or so distinct CDR3 sequences, with less than 50% occurring once and the leading ten covering approximately 2%. Points on this clonotype: The target antigen is unknown.

The V gene's germline CDR1 is SGHTA and CDR2 FQGTGA. The ends were cut back, 7 bases at V and 2 bases at J, with 14 bases in the middle. The CDR3 loop spans 14 amino acids. The source is a woman aged 40 to 49 in good health. The chain couples TRBV7-3 to TRBJ1-1; D ambiguous. Source material: blood. The CDR3 bases are TGTGCCAGCACCCTAGCGGCTGGTAACACTGAAGCTTTCTTT. Translation: CASTLAAGNTEAFF.